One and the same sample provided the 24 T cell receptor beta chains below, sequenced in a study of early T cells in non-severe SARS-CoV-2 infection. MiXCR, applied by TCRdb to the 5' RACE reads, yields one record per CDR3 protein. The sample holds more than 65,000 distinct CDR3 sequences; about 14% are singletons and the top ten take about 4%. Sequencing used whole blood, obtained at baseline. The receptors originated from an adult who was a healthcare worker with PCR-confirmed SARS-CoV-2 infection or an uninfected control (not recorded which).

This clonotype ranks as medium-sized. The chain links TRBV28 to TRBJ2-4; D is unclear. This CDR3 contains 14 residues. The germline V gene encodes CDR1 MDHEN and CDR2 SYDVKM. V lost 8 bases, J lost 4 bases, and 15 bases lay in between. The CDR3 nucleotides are TGTGCCAGCGGACCAGGCAGTTCTAAAAACATTCAGTACTTC. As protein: CASGPGSSKNIQYF.

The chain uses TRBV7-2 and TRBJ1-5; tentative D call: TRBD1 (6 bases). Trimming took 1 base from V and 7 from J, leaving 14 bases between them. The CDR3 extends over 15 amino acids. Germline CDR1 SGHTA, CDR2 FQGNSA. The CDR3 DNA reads TGTGCCAGCAGCTTAGGATCAATGGGGGCACAGCCCCAGCATTTT. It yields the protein CASSLGSMGAQPQHF.

The CDR3 sequence: CASSSPWTGGDEQYF. The CDR3 DNA sequence: TGTGCCAGCAGTTCACCATGGACAGGGGGCGACGAGCAGTACTTC. The chain carries TRBV6-5 and TRBJ2-7; TRBD1 agrees at 11 bases. CDR1 and CDR2 (germline): MNHEY, SVGAGI. The V and J ends lost 4 bases and 5 bases, in that order; junction bases with no gene match: 7. The CDR3 has 15 amino acids.

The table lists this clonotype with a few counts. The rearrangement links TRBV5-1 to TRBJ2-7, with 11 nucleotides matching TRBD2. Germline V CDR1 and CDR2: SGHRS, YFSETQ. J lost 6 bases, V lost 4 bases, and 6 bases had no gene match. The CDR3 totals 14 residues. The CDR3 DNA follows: TGCGCCAGCAGCCCACTAGCGGGAGCTGGCGAGCAGTACTTC. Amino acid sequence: CASSPLAGAGEQYF.

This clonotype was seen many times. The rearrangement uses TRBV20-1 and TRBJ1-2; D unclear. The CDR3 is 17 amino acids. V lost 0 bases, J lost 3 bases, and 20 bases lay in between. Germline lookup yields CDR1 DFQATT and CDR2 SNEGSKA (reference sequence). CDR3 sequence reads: CSARDTPLSLSYYGYTF. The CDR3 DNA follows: TGCAGTGCTAGAGATACCCCCCTTTCGTTATCTTACTATGGCTACACCTTC.

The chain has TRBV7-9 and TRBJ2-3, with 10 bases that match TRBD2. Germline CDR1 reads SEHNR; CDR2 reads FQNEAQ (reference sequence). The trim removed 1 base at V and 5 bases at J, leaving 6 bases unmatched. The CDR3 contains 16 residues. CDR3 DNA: TGTGCCAGCAGCTTAGAGGCTAGCGGGAGTGAAGATACGCAGTATTTT. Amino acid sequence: CASSLEASGSEDTQYF.

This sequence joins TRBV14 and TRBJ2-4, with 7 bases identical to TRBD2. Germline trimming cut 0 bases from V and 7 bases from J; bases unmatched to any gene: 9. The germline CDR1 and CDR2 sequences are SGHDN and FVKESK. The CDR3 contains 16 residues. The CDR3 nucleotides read TGTGCCAGCAGCCAAGAGGGAGGGAGTGCGGGGAACATTCAGTACTTC. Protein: CASSQEGGSAGNIQYF.

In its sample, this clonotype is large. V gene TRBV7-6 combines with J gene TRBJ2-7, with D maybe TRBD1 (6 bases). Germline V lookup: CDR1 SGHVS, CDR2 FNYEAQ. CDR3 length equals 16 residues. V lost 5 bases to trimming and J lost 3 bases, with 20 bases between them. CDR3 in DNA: TGTGCCAGCAGCCCTGGGGGCCCGAGTTTTTTCTACGAGCAGTACTTC. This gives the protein CASSPGGPSFFYEQYF.

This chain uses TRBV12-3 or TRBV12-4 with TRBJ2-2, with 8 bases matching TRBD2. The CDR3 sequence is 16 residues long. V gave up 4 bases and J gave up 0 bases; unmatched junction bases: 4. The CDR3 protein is CASSSERESNTGELFF. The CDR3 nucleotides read TGTGCCAGCAGTTCCGAGCGGGAGTCGAACACCGGGGAGCTGTTTTTT.

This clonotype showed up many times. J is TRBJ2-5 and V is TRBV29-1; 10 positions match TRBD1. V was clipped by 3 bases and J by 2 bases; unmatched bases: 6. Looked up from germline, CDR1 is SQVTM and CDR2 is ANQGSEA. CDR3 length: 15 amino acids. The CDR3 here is CSVERDRGGQETQYF. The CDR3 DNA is TGCAGCGTTGAGCGGGACAGGGGCGGGCAAGAGACCCAGTACTTC.

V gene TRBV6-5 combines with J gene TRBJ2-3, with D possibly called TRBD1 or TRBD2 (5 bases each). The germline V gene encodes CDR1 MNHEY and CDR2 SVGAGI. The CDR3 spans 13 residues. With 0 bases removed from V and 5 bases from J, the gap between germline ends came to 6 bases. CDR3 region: CASSYSGVDTQYF. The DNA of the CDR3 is TGTGCCAGCAGTTACTCGGGGGTAGATACGCAGTATTTT.

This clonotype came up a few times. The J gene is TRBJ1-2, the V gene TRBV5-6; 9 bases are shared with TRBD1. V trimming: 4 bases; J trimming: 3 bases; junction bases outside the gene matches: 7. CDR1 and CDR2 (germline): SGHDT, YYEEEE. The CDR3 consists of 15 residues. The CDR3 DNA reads TGTGCCAGCAGCCTACAGGGGGCCTTGGACTATGGCTACACCTTC. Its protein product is CASSLQGALDYGYTF.

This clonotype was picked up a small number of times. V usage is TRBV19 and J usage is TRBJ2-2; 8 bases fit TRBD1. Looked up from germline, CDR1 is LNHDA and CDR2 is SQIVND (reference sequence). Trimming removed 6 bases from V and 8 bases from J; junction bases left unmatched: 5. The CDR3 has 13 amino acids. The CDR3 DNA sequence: TGTGCCAGTAGGAACCAGGGGGCTGGGGAGCTGTTTTTT. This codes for CASRNQGAGELFF.

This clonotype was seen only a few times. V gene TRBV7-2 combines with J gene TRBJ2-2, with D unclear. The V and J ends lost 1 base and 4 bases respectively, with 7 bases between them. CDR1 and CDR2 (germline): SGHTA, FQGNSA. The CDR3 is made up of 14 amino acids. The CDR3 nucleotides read TGTGCCAGCAGCTTAGAGTTTGGCACCGGGGAGCTGTTTTTT. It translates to CASSLEFGTGELFF.

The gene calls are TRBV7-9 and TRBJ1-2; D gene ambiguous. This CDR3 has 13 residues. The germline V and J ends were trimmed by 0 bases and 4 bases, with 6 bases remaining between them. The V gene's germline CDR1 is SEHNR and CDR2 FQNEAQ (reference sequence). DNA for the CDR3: TGTGCCAGCAGCTTAGCAGAATTCTATGGCTACACCTTC. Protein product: CASSLAEFYGYTF.

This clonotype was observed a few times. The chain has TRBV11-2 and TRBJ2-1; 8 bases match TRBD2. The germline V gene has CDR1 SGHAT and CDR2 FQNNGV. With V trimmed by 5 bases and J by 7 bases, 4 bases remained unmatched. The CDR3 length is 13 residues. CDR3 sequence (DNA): TGTGCCAGCAGCGGGCCGGGAGGGAATGAGCAGTTCTTC. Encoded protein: CASSGPGGNEQFF.

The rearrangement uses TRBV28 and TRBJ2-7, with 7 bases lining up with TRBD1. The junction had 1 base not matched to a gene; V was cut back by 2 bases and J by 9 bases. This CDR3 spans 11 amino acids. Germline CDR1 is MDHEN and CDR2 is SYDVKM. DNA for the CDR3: TGTGCCAGCAGTTTACGGGACAGGCAGTACTTC. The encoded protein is CASSLRDRQYF.

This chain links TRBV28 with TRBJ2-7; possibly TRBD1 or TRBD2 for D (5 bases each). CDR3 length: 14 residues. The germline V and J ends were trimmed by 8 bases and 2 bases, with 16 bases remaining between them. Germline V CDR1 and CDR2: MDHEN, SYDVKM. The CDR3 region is CASLSPGRTYEQYF. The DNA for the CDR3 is TGTGCCAGCCTAAGCCCGGGACGGACCTACGAGCAGTACTTC.

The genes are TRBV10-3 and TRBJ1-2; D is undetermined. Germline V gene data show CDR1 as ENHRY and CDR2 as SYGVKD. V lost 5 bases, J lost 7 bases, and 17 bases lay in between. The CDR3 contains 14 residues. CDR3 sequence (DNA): TGTGCCATCAGTCCCGGGTGGGTGTCTTCTGGCTACACCTTC. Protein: CAISPGWVSSGYTF.

The CDR3 bases are TGTGCCAGCAGTTTATACCCTACAGGGGGGTACACTGAAGCTTTCTTT. Translated, it gives CASSLYPTGGYTEAFF. This chain uses TRBV28 with TRBJ1-1; the match to TRBD1 covers 8 bases. J gave up 3 bases and V 1 base, and 7 bases lay outside the gene matches. The CDR3 runs 16 residues. CDR1 is MDHEN, CDR2 SYDVKM, per germline.

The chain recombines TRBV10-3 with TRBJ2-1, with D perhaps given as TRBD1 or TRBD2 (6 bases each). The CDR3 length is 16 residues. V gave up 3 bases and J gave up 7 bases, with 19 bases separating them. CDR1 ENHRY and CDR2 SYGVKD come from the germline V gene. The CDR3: CAISEWGREGGNEQFF. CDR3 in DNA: TGTGCCATCAGTGAATGGGGGCGGGAAGGAGGGAATGAGCAGTTCTTC.

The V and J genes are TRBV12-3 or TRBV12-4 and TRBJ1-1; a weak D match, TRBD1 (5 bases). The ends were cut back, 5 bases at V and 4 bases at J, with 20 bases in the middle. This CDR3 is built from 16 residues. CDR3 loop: CASSKKGLVGGTEAFF. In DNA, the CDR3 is TGTGCCAGCAGTAAAAAGGGGTTAGTCGGCGGCACTGAAGCTTTCTTT.

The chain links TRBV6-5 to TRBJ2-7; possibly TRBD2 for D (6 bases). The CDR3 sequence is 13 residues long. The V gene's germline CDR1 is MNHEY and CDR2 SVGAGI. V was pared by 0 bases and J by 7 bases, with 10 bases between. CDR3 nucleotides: TGTGCCAGCAGTTACTCGACTAGAGGGGAGCAGTACTTC. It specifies CASSYSTRGEQYF.

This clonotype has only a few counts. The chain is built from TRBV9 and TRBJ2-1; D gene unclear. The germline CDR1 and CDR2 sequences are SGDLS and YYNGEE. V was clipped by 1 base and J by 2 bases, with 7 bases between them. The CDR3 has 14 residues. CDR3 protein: CASSVSGTYNEQFF. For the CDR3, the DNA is TGTGCCAGCAGCGTATCTGGGACCTACAATGAGCAGTTCTTC.